This passage covers 29 T cell receptor beta chains from one sample sequenced in a study of spatial heterogeneity in lung cancer. Time point described: sample taken at primary tumor resection. TCRdb re-called the 5' RACE reads through MiXCR, storing one row per CDR3 protein. The table records around 2,100 distinct CDR3 sequences, 6.8% of them present only once. The sample here was normal lung tissue next to the tumor, taken at surgery. These receptors originate from a male donor with early-stage non-small cell lung cancer.

Within the sample, this clonotype is medium-sized. The V and J genes are TRBV7-2 and TRBJ2-3; 12 bases align to TRBD2. V trimming: 4 bases; J trimming: 3 bases; junction bases outside the gene matches: 2. Germline V gives CDR1 SGHTA, CDR2 FQGNSA. This CDR3 has 15 amino acids. The CDR3 DNA reads as TGTGCCAGCAGCTGGACTAGCGGGGAAACAGATACGCAGTATTTT. This encodes CASSWTSGETDTQYF.

By proportion, this clonotype is medium-sized. The chain is built from TRBV27 and TRBJ2-3; D not certain. Germline CDR1 and CDR2: MNHEY and SMNVEV (reference sequence). Trimming took off 4 bases at V and 0 bases at J, with 17 bases between the two ends. The CDR3 extends over 17 amino acids. The CDR3 sequence: CASSWVTPLLSTDTQYF. As DNA, the CDR3 is TGTGCCAGCAGTTGGGTAACACCTCTCCTTAGCACAGATACGCAGTATTTT.

This clonotype is medium-sized (0.01 to 0.1%) in the sample. V usage is TRBV20-1 and J usage is TRBJ1-1; TRBD1 matches 8 bases. Germline-derived CDR1 and CDR2 are DFQATT and SNEGSKA (reference sequence). Trimming at V came to 1 base and at J to 4 bases, leaving 5 bases not matched to a gene. The CDR3 loop spans 14 amino acids. CDR3 bases: TGCAGTGCTAGAGCCTTACAGGGGGGCACTGAAGCTTTCTTT. Its protein product is CSARALQGGTEAFF.

This clonotype is labeled medium-sized (0.01 to 0.1%). The CDR3 loop is CASSQELAGTQYF. For the CDR3, the DNA is TGCGCCAGCAGCCAAGAGTTGGCAGGGACGCAGTATTTT. J is TRBJ2-3 and V is TRBV4-3; D possibly corresponds to TRBD1 (5 bases). Germline-derived CDR1 and CDR2 are LGHNA and YSLEER. The CDR3 consists of 13 residues. Trimming removed 0 bases at V and 9 bases at J, with 10 bases between.

This clonotype is termed medium-sized. V gene TRBV28 combines with J gene TRBJ1-5, with no clear D. The CDR3 sequence is 15 residues long. From germline, CDR1 is MDHEN and CDR2 SYDVKM. Trimming removed 7 bases at V and 4 bases at J, with 17 bases between. Written as DNA, the CDR3 is TGTGCCAGCACCCTTTGGCGAGGTGGGAATCAGCCCCAGCATTTT. It yields the protein CASTLWRGGNQPQHF.

The rearrangement links TRBV20-1 to TRBJ1-1; D is perhaps TRBD1 (6 bases). The germline gives CDR1 DFQATT, CDR2 SNEGSKA (reference sequence). This CDR3 spans 12 amino acids. V was cut by 6 bases and J by 6 bases, with 14 bases left in between. CDR3 in amino acids: CSASLTGSEAFF. CDR3 nucleotides: TGCAGTGCCTCCCTTACAGGGTCTGAAGCTTTCTTT.

By proportion, this clonotype is medium-sized. This chain uses TRBV6-2 or TRBV6-3 with TRBJ1-2; possible D gene TRBD1, 5 bases. Trimming took off 7 bases at V and 8 bases at J, with 17 bases between the two ends. This CDR3 is built from 13 residues. Germline V gives CDR1 MNHEY, CDR2 SVGEGT. Here the CDR3 reads CASTEDGAGGYTF. CDR3 sequence (DNA): TGTGCCAGCACCGAGGACGGGGCCGGCGGCTACACCTTC.

Within the sample, this clonotype is medium-sized. The J gene is TRBJ2-5, the V gene TRBV9; D perhaps matches TRBD2 (6 bases). V was clipped by 0 bases and J by 4 bases, with 13 bases between them. This CDR3 region has 15 residues. CDR1 SGDLS and CDR2 YYNGEE come from the germline V gene. The CDR3 is CASSVGGGIGETQYF. CDR3 bases: TGTGCCAGCAGCGTAGGGGGCGGGATAGGAGAGACCCAGTACTTC. The complete variable domain, with remaining parts taken from reference TRBV9 and TRBJ2-5, reads DSGVTQTPKHLITATGQRVTLRCSPRSGDLSVYWYQQSLDQGLQFLIQYYNGEERAKGNILERFSAQQFPDLHSELNLSSLELGDSALYFCASSVGGGIGETQYFGPGTRLLVL.

This clonotype is medium-sized in the sample. The chain is built from TRBV7-9 and TRBJ2-7, with 9 nucleotides matching TRBD1. CDR3 length: 15 amino acids. Germline loops: CDR1 SEHNR, CDR2 FQNEAQ (reference sequence). V lost 4 bases and J lost 1; bases outside the gene matches: 5. The CDR3 coding sequence is TGTGCCAGCAGCTCTGGGACAGGGACTTCCTACGAGCAGTACTTC. Protein product: CASSSGTGTSYEQYF.

This clonotype was detected only a few times. The chain uses TRBV18 and TRBJ1-6; D unresolved. In germline, CDR1 is KGHSH, CDR2 LQKENI. Trimming removed 6 bases from V and 7 bases from J, with 13 bases in between. The CDR3 consists of 14 residues. The CDR3 coding sequence is TGTGCCAGCTCGCTTACAGAACTCAATTCACCCCTCCACTTT. This gives the protein CASSLTELNSPLHF.

By sample fraction, this clonotype is medium-sized. The chain couples TRBV15 to TRBJ2-4; tentatively, D is TRBD1 (5 bases). The V end was cut by 5 bases, the J end by 1 base, with 18 bases between. The CDR3 totals 17 residues. In germline, CDR1 is LNHNV, CDR2 YYDKDF (reference sequence). The CDR3 nucleotides are TGTGCCACCAGCGGATTAGAGACAGCCGGGGCCAAAAACATTCAGTACTTC. Encoded protein: CATSGLETAGAKNIQYF.

In its sample, this clonotype ranks as medium-sized. The chain employs TRBV11-2 and TRBJ2-1, with TRBD1 matching over 7 bases. V lost 5 bases and J lost 5; bases outside the gene matches: 6. The CDR3 runs 14 residues. Looked up from germline, CDR1 is SGHAT and CDR2 is FQNNGV. CDR3 in DNA: TGTGCCAGCAGCCGGGGACAGTTTAACAATGAGCAGTTCTTC. Its translation is CASSRGQFNNEQFF.

This clonotype was observed a few times. The chain joins TRBV19 to TRBJ2-1; 8 nucleotides match TRBD2. The germline CDR1 and CDR2 sequences are LNHDA and SQIVND (reference sequence). The length of the CDR3 is 13 residues. The trim removed 5 bases at V and 9 bases at J, leaving 6 bases unmatched. This CDR3 reads CASSPTRGGEQFF. CDR3 DNA sequence: TGTGCCAGTAGTCCCACACGGGGGGGTGAGCAGTTCTTC.

This clonotype counts as medium-sized (0.01 to 0.1%). V and J are TRBV7-9 and TRBJ2-1; D possibly corresponds to TRBD1 (6 bases). Germline loops: CDR1 SEHNR, CDR2 FQNEAQ (reference sequence). The CDR3 extends over 15 amino acids. V was clipped by 3 bases and J by 4 bases, with 13 bases between them. The CDR3 DNA is TGTGCCAGCAGCTTCGCGCAGGGGAATTACAATGAGCAGTTCTTC. Translation gives CASSFAQGNYNEQFF.

This clonotype is medium-sized within its sample. The gene calls are TRBV11-2 and TRBJ1-6; D unclear. The germline V and J ends were trimmed by 1 base and 4 bases, with 5 bases remaining between them. CDR1 is SGHAT and CDR2 is FQNNGV in the germline V gene. The CDR3 is made up of 14 amino acids. The CDR3 here is CASSLGQYNSPLHF. The CDR3 DNA reads TGTGCCAGCAGCTTAGGCCAGTATAATTCACCCCTCCACTTT.

The rearrangement links TRBV28 to TRBJ1-6; 8 nucleotides align to TRBD1. The V gene end was trimmed by 4 bases and the J gene end by 7 bases; junction bases not matched to a gene: 3. Germline CDR1 MDHEN, CDR2 SYDVKM. This CDR3 has 14 amino acids. The CDR3 sequence is CASSSTGDNSPLHF. CDR3 bases: TGTGCCAGCAGTTCGACAGGGGACAATTCACCCCTCCACTTT. Full variable domain (outside the CDR3, taken from reference TRBV28 and TRBJ1-6): DVKVTQSSRYLVKRTGEKVFLECVQDMDHENMFWYRQDPGLGLRLIYFSYDVKMKEKGDIPEGYSVSREKKERFSLILESASTNQTSMYLCASSSTGDNSPLHFGNGTRLTVT.

The rearrangement links TRBV15 to TRBJ2-5; D call uncertain. Germline V gives CDR1 LNHNV, CDR2 YYDKDF (reference sequence). The CDR3 is 15 residues long. The V end was cut by 0 bases, the J end by 1 base, with 9 bases between. The CDR3 DNA reads as TGTGCCACCAGCAGAGATATAGCAAGCCAAGAGACCCAGTACTTC. Protein sequence: CATSRDIASQETQYF.

This clonotype is medium-sized (0.01 to 0.1%) by share. The V and J genes are TRBV4-1 and TRBJ1-6, with TRBD1 matching over 10 bases. Germline V CDR1 and CDR2: MGHRA, YSYEKL. V trimming: 4 bases; J trimming: 10 bases; junction bases outside the gene matches: 7. The CDR3 runs to 15 residues. The CDR3 here is CASSPTRTGGSPLHF. The DNA for the CDR3 is TGCGCCAGCAGCCCCACCCGGACAGGGGGGTCACCCCTCCACTTT.

V gene TRBV27 combines with J gene TRBJ2-1; D unclear. CDR3 length equals 14 residues. V lost 0 bases and J 7 bases, leaving 10 bases between the germline ends. The germline gives CDR1 MNHEY, CDR2 SMNVEV (reference sequence). CDR3 loop: CASSLSRRLNEQFF. CDR3 coding DNA: TGTGCCAGCAGTTTATCGCGTCGACTGAATGAGCAGTTCTTC.

This clonotype is deemed medium-sized. CDR3 bases: TGCAGTGCTAGCCCGGGACAGGGCGTTTTGGGCGAGCAGTACTTC. Amino acids: CSASPGQGVLGEQYF. The chain is built from TRBV20-1 and TRBJ2-7; the match to TRBD1 covers 9 bases. The CDR3 loop spans 15 amino acids. The junction had 12 bases not matched to a gene; V was cut back by 3 bases and J by 6 bases. Germline values: CDR1 DFQATT, CDR2 SNEGSKA (reference sequence).

This clonotype is termed medium-sized (0.01 to 0.1%). This chain connects TRBV5-1 to TRBJ2-6; no reliable D call. V dropped 0 bases and J dropped 1 base, with 5 bases sitting between them. This CDR3 region has 15 residues. The germline V gene encodes CDR1 SGHRS and CDR2 YFSETQ. DNA for the CDR3: TGCGCCAGCAGCTTGGAAGGGTCTGGGGCCAACGTCCTGACTTTC. It encodes CASSLEGSGANVLTF.

Many counts were recorded for this clonotype. V is TRBV2 and J is TRBJ2-2, with D tentatively TRBD2 (5 bases). The V gene's germline CDR1 is SNHLY and CDR2 FYNNEI. V lost 2 bases to trimming and J lost 5 bases, with 6 bases between them. CDR3 length: 13 amino acids. This CDR3 is CASSEWETGELFF. For the CDR3, the DNA is TGTGCCAGCAGTGAATGGGAGACCGGGGAGCTGTTTTTT.

Sample share makes this clonotype medium-sized. This sequence joins TRBV6-2 or TRBV6-3 and TRBJ1-5, with a tentative D call TRBD1 (6 bases). From germline, CDR1 is MNHEY and CDR2 SVGEGT. CDR3 length: 15 amino acids. V lost 4 bases to trimming and J lost 5 bases, with 15 bases between them. The CDR3 DNA is TGTGCCAGCAGTTCCTCCTCAGGGGAGGATCAGCCCCAGCATTTT. Its translation: CASSSSSGEDQPQHF.

By sample share, this clonotype is medium-sized. This chain joins TRBV5-1 and TRBJ2-5; 8 bases align to TRBD1. CDR1 is SGHRS, CDR2 YFSETQ, per germline. Trimming took 0 bases from V and 4 from J; bases not matched to a gene: 5. This CDR3 is built from 15 residues. This CDR3 reads CASSLGTGRPETQYF. The CDR3, as DNA: TGCGCCAGCAGCTTGGGGACAGGGAGGCCAGAGACCCAGTACTTC.

This clonotype is termed medium-sized (0.01 to 0.1%). V gene TRBV5-4 combines with J gene TRBJ2-7; D gene uncertain. Trimming removed 3 bases from V and 4 bases from J, with 14 bases in between. Germline V gene data show CDR1 as SGHNT and CDR2 as YYREEE (reference sequence). The CDR3 is made up of 14 amino acids. The CDR3 bases are TGTGCCAGCAGCTCGGACGAAGGCCCTTACGAGCAGTACTTC. Its translation is CASSSDEGPYEQYF.

This clonotype is judged medium-sized. The chain's CDR3 is CASSLGWGLAVREQFF. The CDR3 region has the DNA TGCGCCAGCAGCTTGGGGTGGGGACTAGCGGTCCGGGAGCAGTTCTTC. The chain is built from TRBV5-1 and TRBJ2-1; 11 bases map to TRBD2. V trimming: 0 bases; J trimming: 10 bases; junction bases outside the gene matches: 9. Germline V CDR1 and CDR2: SGHRS, YFSETQ. The CDR3 sequence is 16 residues long.

This clonotype is termed medium-sized (0.01 to 0.1%). The V call is TRBV5-1, the J call TRBJ2-7; possibly TRBD2 for D (5 bases). Trimming pared 0 bases from V and 5 bases from J, leaving 6 bases between. Germline CDR1 and CDR2: SGHRS and YFSETQ. The CDR3 totals 12 residues. In DNA form, the CDR3 reads TGCGCCAGCAGCTTGGTCGGGAACGAGCAGTACTTC. Encoded protein: CASSLVGNEQYF.

In its sample, this clonotype is medium-sized (0.01 to 0.1%). This chain links TRBV12-3 or TRBV12-4 with TRBJ1-5; perhaps TRBD1 as D (6 bases). This CDR3 is 15 amino acids long. Trimming took 6 bases from V and 1 from J, leaving 13 bases between them. CDR3 sequence reads: CASSSGHESNQPQHF. CDR3 nucleotides: TGTGCCAGCAGCTCGGGACACGAGAGCAATCAGCCCCAGCATTTT.

Within the sample, this clonotype is medium-sized. This rearrangement joins TRBV7-9 to TRBJ1-5, with 9 bases that match TRBD1. This CDR3 has 15 amino acids. The germline CDR1 and CDR2 sequences are SEHNR and FQNEAQ (reference sequence). V was clipped by 4 bases and J by 8 bases; unmatched bases: 9. CDR3 nucleotide sequence: TGTGCCAGCAGCTCTTTTACAGGGGGCGCAGAGCCCCAGCATTTT. This encodes CASSSFTGGAEPQHF.